This entry lists 17 T cell receptor beta chains sequenced from one sample in a study of human T cells and chemical hapten exposure. TCRdb called the RACE reads again in MiXCR, with one record for every CDR3 protein. The sample lists approximately 57,000 distinct CDR3 sequences, about 9.3% seen once, with 10% to 15% in the top ten. Sample time point: patch test 1, 2 weeks after DPC sensitization. Treatment defined: therapeutic diphenylcyclopropenone sensitization with weekly scalp DPC. Sequencing used whole blood, obtained in connection with sensitization to the hapten diphenylcyclopropenone (DPC). All receptors derive from a woman aged 40 to 55 with alopecia areata. Some clones in this sample may be carry-over from other donors' samples.

This chain links TRBV12-5 with TRBJ1-1, with D unresolved. The germline V gene encodes CDR1 LGHNT and CDR2 FRNRAP. Trimming took off 3 bases at V and 4 bases at J, with 9 bases between the two ends. The CDR3 has 13 residues. CDR3 loop: CASGFVTGTEAFF. In DNA form, the CDR3 reads TGTGCTAGTGGTTTCGTAACGGGCACTGAAGCTTTCTTT.

The table lists this clonotype with many counts. The chain couples TRBV7-9 to TRBJ1-2, with 8 bases aligning to TRBD1. The germline V gene has CDR1 SEHNR and CDR2 FQNEAQ (reference sequence). The J segment lost 3 bases and the V segment lost 5 bases, leaving 2 bases of the junction unmatched. The CDR3 length is 13 residues. For the CDR3, the DNA is TGTGCCAGCAGCCCGGACAGGGACTATGGCTACACCTTC. As protein: CASSPDRDYGYTF.

This CDR3 reads CASSFSLGMASYEQYF. CDR3 nucleotide sequence: TGTGCCAGCAGCTTTAGCCTAGGGATGGCCTCCTACGAGCAGTACTTC. This chain joins TRBV28 and TRBJ2-7; D is undetermined. CDR3 length equals 16 residues. Trimming removed 6 bases at V and 0 bases at J, with 18 bases between. The germline V gene encodes CDR1 MDHEN and CDR2 SYDVKM.

The table lists this clonotype with a few counts. This chain connects TRBV7-2 to TRBJ1-2; D call uncertain. V was trimmed by 1 base and J by 4 bases, leaving 13 bases between them. In germline, CDR1 is SGHTA, CDR2 FQGNSA. CDR3 length: 15 amino acids. The CDR3 DNA follows: TGTGCCAGCAGCTTAGATTTCGATCTTTCCTATGGCTACACCTTC. Translating gives CASSLDFDLSYGYTF.

This clonotype has at least ten counts. The chain links TRBV7-9 to TRBJ2-5; D unclear. Germline loops: CDR1 SEHNR, CDR2 FQNEAQ (reference sequence). The V end was cut by 5 bases, the J end by 4 bases, with 17 bases between. The CDR3 runs 15 residues. The CDR3 DNA follows: TGTGCCAGCAGCACGCCCCCGGCGGAAAGAGAGACCCAGTACTTC. It is translated as CASSTPPAERETQYF.

The table lists this clonotype with many counts. The chain is built from TRBV10-1 and TRBJ2-5; either TRBD1 or TRBD2 may supply D (6 bases each). This CDR3 is 12 amino acids long. Trimming took off 6 bases at V and 11 bases at J, with 16 bases between the two ends. The germline V gene has CDR1 WNHNN and CDR2 SYGVQD (reference sequence). CDR3 DNA sequence: TGCGCCAGCAGCCTCCCCGGGGGCACGCAGTACTTC. This encodes CASSLPGGTQYF.

This clonotype showed up many times. This chain joins TRBV24-1 and TRBJ2-2, with D unclear. Looked up from germline, CDR1 is KGHDR and CDR2 is SFDVKD. The ends were cut back, 7 bases at V and 1 base at J, with 3 bases in the middle. This CDR3 comprises 12 residues. CDR3 loop: CATSKNTGELFF. Written as DNA, the CDR3 is TGTGCCACCAGCAAGAACACCGGGGAGCTGTTTTTT.

The rearrangement uses TRBV7-2 and TRBJ2-1; 12 bases agree with TRBD2. The V and J ends lost 5 bases and 7 bases, in that order; junction bases with no gene match: 6. The CDR3 length is 15 residues. CDR1 and CDR2 from the germline V gene are SGHTA and FQGNSA. CDR3 DNA sequence: TGTGCCAGCAGCCCTAGCGGGGGGGCCGGGAATGAGCAGTTCTTC. It translates to CASSPSGGAGNEQFF. The whole variable domain, filled in from reference TRBV7-2 and TRBJ2-1, reads GAGVSQSPSNKVTEKGKDVELRCDPISGHTALYWYRQSLGQGLEFLIYFQGNSAPDKSGLPSDRFSAERTGGSVSTLTIQRTQQEDSAVYLCASSPSGGAGNEQFFGPGTRLTVL.

By sample fraction, this clonotype is medium-sized. V gene TRBV9 combines with J gene TRBJ2-2; D call uncertain. The CDR3 is 13 residues long. Deletions cut 10 bases from V and 5 bases from J, with 15 bases between. Germline CDR1 SGDLS, CDR2 YYNGEE. CDR3 sequence (DNA): TGTGCCGCTGCGGATCGGAGAACCGGGGAGCTGTTTTTT. Amino acid sequence: CAAADRRTGELFF.

This clonotype was recorded many times. The rearrangement joins TRBV7-6 to TRBJ2-3, with 9 bases fitting TRBD2. The V gene's germline CDR1 is SGHVS and CDR2 FNYEAQ. This CDR3 is 15 amino acids long. V lost 5 bases to trimming and J lost 5 bases; unmatched junction nucleotides: 8. CDR3 protein: CASSPLAGAVDTQYF. The CDR3 DNA reads TGTGCCAGCAGCCCCTTAGCGGGGGCGGTAGATACGCAGTATTTT.

This chain joins TRBV6-5 and TRBJ2-6, with a weak D call TRBD1 (5 bases). The CDR3 runs to 15 residues. Looked up from germline, CDR1 is MNHEY and CDR2 is SVGAGI. Trimming removed 6 bases at V and 0 bases at J, with 9 bases between. CDR3 sequence (DNA): TGTGCCAGCAGAGGGGTAGGCTCTGGGGCCAACGTCCTGACTTTC. Protein product: CASRGVGSGANVLTF.

The V and J genes are TRBV29-1 and TRBJ2-5; TRBD1 matches 7 bases. The CDR3 is 12 amino acids. V trimming: 6 bases; J trimming: 4 bases; junction bases outside the gene matches: 5. Germline CDR1 SQVTM, CDR2 ANQGSEA. CDR3 nucleotides: TGCAGCGTGGGACACAGGGGAGAGACCCAGTACTTC. Translating gives CSVGHRGETQYF.

This clonotype has just a few counts. The V gene is TRBV5-1, the J gene TRBJ2-3, with D perhaps matching TRBD1 or TRBD2 (5 bases each). Trimming stripped 6 bases from V and 4 bases from J, with 15 bases between. Per the germline V gene, CDR1 is SGHRS and CDR2 is YFSETQ. The CDR3 is 14 amino acids. CDR3 in amino acids: CASKEDTGPDTQYF. In nucleotides, the CDR3 is TGCGCCAGCAAAGAGGATACGGGGCCAGATACGCAGTATTTT.

This clonotype came up many times. The V and J genes are TRBV13 and TRBJ1-1; D ambiguous. Trimming pared 0 bases from V and 4 bases from J, leaving 12 bases between. The CDR3 runs to 15 residues. From germline, CDR1 is PRHDT and CDR2 FYEKMQ (reference sequence). The CDR3 nucleotides are TGTGCCAGCAGCTTAGGCACGGGAGGCGGCACTGAAGCTTTCTTT. Translation gives CASSLGTGGGTEAFF.

This clonotype is a singleton in its sample. At one end the junction does not follow the germline gene, possibly because of a read error. The chain recombines TRBV20-1 with TRBJ1-3; tentative D call: TRBD1 (5 bases). Per the germline V gene, CDR1 is DFQATT and CDR2 is SNEGSKA (reference sequence). The CDR3 covers 12 residues. CDR3 bases: TGCGGTGCTAACGGGGGTGGAAACACCATATATTTT. Amino acids: CGANGGGNTIYF.

The CDR3 protein is CASSELRAGGVEKETQYF. Written as DNA, the CDR3 is TGTGCCAGCAGTGAATTAAGAGCGGGAGGCGTAGAAAAAGAGACCCAGTACTTC. The rearrangement joins TRBV2 to TRBJ2-5; the match to TRBD2 covers 9 bases. V lost 2 bases to trimming and J lost 3 bases; unmatched junction nucleotides: 13. In germline, CDR1 is SNHLY, CDR2 FYNNEI. This CDR3 is built from 18 residues.

At least ten counts were recorded for this clonotype. The chain is built from TRBV20-1 and TRBJ1-6, with a possible D match to TRBD1 (5 bases). With 1 base removed from V and 6 bases from J, the gap between germline ends came to 16 bases. CDR1 is DFQATT and CDR2 is SNEGSKA in the germline V gene (reference sequence). CDR3 length: 16 amino acids. The CDR3 DNA sequence: TGCAGTGCTAGAGGTGGTGGACACTACCGTAATTCACCCCTCCACTTT. Translation gives CSARGGGHYRNSPLHF.